This TCR beta chain emerged from a study of T cell responses to AZD1222 COVID-19 vaccine (dated by TCRdb to about 2021). About the study as a whole: AZD1222 recipients whose second dose came at about 4 weeks and those whose second dose came at about 12 weeks were combined into one group, since spike-specific TCR depth and breadth did not differ between the two schedules. Trial participants were enrolled by age into subgroups of 18-55, 56-69 and 70-plus years, and around 140, 26 and 57 TCR-sequenced participants, respectively, were included in these subgroups. A total of about 230 trial participants underwent TCR sequencing, of whom around 200 received two doses of AZD1222 and 26 received two doses of the MenACWY control vaccine. Study-wide findings and limitations: Conclusions about previously exposed vaccinees are limited because only a handful of AZD1222 recipients were SARS-CoV-2 seropositive at baseline. Participants were mostly white British and included more females than males, and it was suggested by the authors that clonal diversity may have been underestimated. Nearly half of unique spike-specific TCRs reportedly recognized epitopes outside regions mutated in the B.1.351 and B.1.1.7 variants. In the small 56-69-year group, the increase in depth fell short of significance, most likely because of low power. Vaccine-associated CD4 TCRs spanned the whole spike protein, with dominant responses in regions 160-218 and 743-854. No day 14 peak-response samples were available, so repertoires were characterized only after the peak T cell response. After two AZD1222 doses, spike-specific TCR breadth and depth were significantly higher than at day 0 and than in MenACWY recipients.

V loses 5 bases of germline sequence and J loses 5 bases, and the interval between the two ends is 13 bases. The CDR3 runs 14 amino acids, cysteine and phenylalanine included. Just CDR3 DNA is preserved here, 42 bases in frame from base 1. CDR1 and CDR2 are read off the germline V gene as SGHAT and FQNNGV. To note about this clone: It has no known antigen specificity. The sample holds no much larger clone one base away, and base qualities are not on file.

The CDR3 regions of human TCRbeta chains were analyzed by immunosequencing. In the authors' own workflow: Repertoire TCRs were matched against a reference library of SARS-CoV-2-specific TCRs generated with the MIRA antigen-specificity platform. Breadth was defined as the fraction of unique TCRs that were SARS-CoV-2-associated. Depth was defined as the fraction of total T cells that were SARS-CoV-2-associated. Each spike-specific TCR was assigned to its reactive spike region and to a CD4 or CD8 class using the MIRA data. Log10-transformed breadth and depth values were compared by one-way ANOVA with Sidak's multiple comparisons tests. The clones in this table, taken by TCRdb from immuneACCESS, are in-frame only. Not every clone is retained; where verified, under half of the shortfall comes from an unresolved V gene, and the cause of the rest is unknown. Clone size and the V and J calls come from that table; the DNA yielded D and trimming. The sample data list 150,000 to 200,000 clones, and roughly 90% of these were observed just once. The ten largest clones capture 2.6% of the sample.

The time point tag for this specimen amounts to: baseline before first vaccination. Samples from vaccinated people were obtained from the UK trials COV001 and COV002, which included a single-blind randomized controlled phase 2/3 trial of AZD1222 (ChAdOx1 nCoV-19) in healthy adults. Trial participant PBMC samples were collected at day 0 and day 28 after the second dose for TCRbeta chain sequencing. This specimen was peripheral blood, taken on day 0 of AZD1222 vaccination. The sequence is built from TRBV11-2 and TRBJ2-1, with TRBD2 tentatively as D gene (5 bases match). The TCR sequence derives from an adult in good health. The DNA sequence reads TGTGCCAGCAGCCCCGGACTTATAGACAATGAGCAGTTCTTC. It encodes CASSPGLIDNEQFF. The variable domain in full, with residues beyond the CDR3 obtained from the reference TRBV11-2 and TRBJ2-1 genes, is EAGVAQSPRYKIIEKRQSVAFWCNPISGHATLYWYQQILGQGPKLLIQFQNNGVVDDSQLPKDRFSAERLKGVDSTLKIQPAKLEDSAVYLCASSPGLIDNEQFFGPGTRLTVL.